The TCR beta chain under discussion was sequenced for a study of blood T cell repertoires in COVID-19. Study information: There were acute and convalescent COVID-19 samples, and they came from the United States, Italy and Spain. The analysed material was cDNA or gDNA that came from T cells, B-cell-depleted T cells, or PBMCs.

In the original analysis: Counts of nucleated cells, estimated from reference gene primer amplification, were obtained. Repertoires were generated with immunoSEQ multiplex PCR, while TCRdb's copy carries only in-frame clones and drops some. The D gene and trimming were derived from the DNA, and the V and J assignments and clone size from that table. The sample has approximately 94,000 clones; 70% to 85% are singletons. The CDR3 sequence is 13 residues long. Per germline, CDR1 SGDLS and CDR2 YYNGEE. Unmatched junction bases numbered 7, after V lost 3 bases and J lost 13 bases. The chain is built from TRBV9 and TRBJ1-6, with TRBD1 identical over 7 bases. Source material: peripheral blood. This TCR derives from a man in his sixties with acute or convalescent COVID-19. The DNA for the CDR3 is TGTGCCAGCAGCGCCATCGACAGGGCCCCCCTCCACTTT. It is translated as CASSAIDRAPLHF.